The 15 T cell receptor beta chains below all came from one sample that was sequenced in a study of response to subunit inactivated influenza vaccine. TCRdb re-called the RT-PCR reads through MiXCR, storing one row per CDR3 protein. Among about 620,000 distinct CDR3 sequences listed, about 11% were seen once. Source: PBMCs from blood, taken on the day of vaccination. These receptors all come from a man aged 50 to 59 who received an inactivated influenza vaccine.

This clonotype was seen many times. The V gene is TRBV20-1, the J gene TRBJ2-7; TRBD1 matches 7 bases. The CDR3 runs to 13 residues. Germline V gives CDR1 DFQATT, CDR2 SNEGSKA (reference sequence). V lost 1 base and J lost 2; bases outside the gene matches: 2. Here the CDR3 reads CSARGDSPYEQYF. CDR3 bases: TGCAGTGCTAGAGGGGACAGCCCCTACGAGCAGTACTTC.

Worth noting for this clonotype: One junction end disagrees with the germline gene, perhaps due to a read error. The chain uses TRBV10-3 and TRBJ1-1; D gene unclear. The CDR3 has 14 residues. Germline V gives CDR1 ENHRY, CDR2 SYGVKD. The CDR3 loop is CAISPAVTNTEAYF. CDR3 nucleotide sequence: TGTGCCATAAGCCCGGCGGTGACGAACACTGAAGCTTACTTT.

The sample holds a few counts of this clonotype. V usage is TRBV28 and J usage is TRBJ1-2; D not resolved. The V end was cut by 3 bases, the J end by 7 bases, with 6 bases between. CDR3 length: 11 residues. Germline CDR1 is MDHEN and CDR2 is SYDVKM. CDR3 in amino acids: CASSLGFGYTF. The CDR3 DNA sequence: TGTGCCAGCAGTTTGGGGTTTGGCTACACCTTC.

The chain carries TRBV20-1 and TRBJ2-1; D may correspond to TRBD1 or TRBD2 (5 bases each). Germline CDR1 reads DFQATT; CDR2 reads SNEGSKA (reference sequence). Trimming removed 4 bases at V and 5 bases at J, with 9 bases between. CDR3 length: 12 amino acids. The CDR3 loop is CSATRGDNEQFF. CDR3 nucleotides: TGCAGTGCTACCCGGGGCGACAATGAGCAGTTCTTC.

This chain links TRBV5-1 with TRBJ2-1, with D hard to call. The CDR3 covers 14 residues. CDR1 and CDR2 from the germline V gene are SGHRS and YFSETQ. Trimming stripped 0 bases from V and 7 bases from J, with 11 bases between. The CDR3 sequence: CASSLGVSGNEQFF. The CDR3 DNA follows: TGCGCCAGCAGCTTGGGGGTGTCCGGGAATGAGCAGTTCTTC.

The chain combines TRBV4-1 with TRBJ2-2; 9 bases are shared with TRBD1. The CDR3 runs to 17 residues. Germline V gene sequence: CDR1 MGHRA, CDR2 YSYEKL. With 4 bases clipped from V and 2 bases from J, the junction kept 8 bases outside the gene matches. The CDR3, as DNA: TGCGCCAGCAGCCGATCTCCGGGACAGGGCAACACCGGGGAGCTGTTTTTT. This translates into CASSRSPGQGNTGELFF.

This clonotype has only a few counts. The chain is built from TRBV27 and TRBJ2-7; 12 bases agree with TRBD2. CDR1 and CDR2 (germline): MNHEY, SMNVEV (reference sequence). Germline trimming cut 4 bases from V and 0 bases from J; bases unmatched to any gene: 4. This CDR3 is built from 16 residues. This CDR3 is CASSSRTSGASYEQYF. The CDR3 region has the DNA TGTGCCAGCAGTTCGAGGACTAGCGGGGCCTCCTACGAGCAGTACTTC.

Points on this clonotype: Lacking the conserved final phenylalanine or tryptophan, this CDR3 likely reflects a read error. The chain uses TRBV5-1 and TRBJ2-1; the D gene is possibly TRBD1 (5 bases). Germline V gives CDR1 SGHRS, CDR2 YFSETQ. V dropped 6 bases and J dropped 7 bases, with 14 bases sitting between them. This CDR3 is built from 13 residues. CDR3 nucleotide sequence: TGCGCCAGCATAGACAGTGGGCGGAATGAGCAGTTCTCC. The encoded protein is CASIDSGRNEQFS.

At least ten counts were recorded for this clonotype. The rearrangement uses TRBV12-3 or TRBV12-4 and TRBJ2-5; the match to TRBD2 covers 11 bases. This CDR3 spans 15 amino acids. Trimming took 6 bases from V and 1 from J; bases not matched to a gene: 4. The CDR3 here is CASSELAGVQETQYF. The CDR3, as DNA: TGTGCCAGCAGCGAACTAGCGGGAGTCCAAGAGACCCAGTACTTC.

The chain links TRBV27 to TRBJ1-5; 8 bases line up with TRBD1. Germline assignment: CDR1 MNHEY and CDR2 SMNVEV (reference sequence). The CDR3 is 16 residues long. V lost 7 bases and J lost 5; bases outside the gene matches: 13. CDR3 coding DNA: TGTGCCAGCAAGGAGACAGGGGCTACGAACTATCAGCCCCAGCATTTT. Residues: CASKETGATNYQPQHF.

Many counts were recorded for this clonotype. The rearrangement links TRBV20-1 to TRBJ2-1, with D maybe TRBD1 (6 bases). Trimming removed 1 base at V and 2 bases at J, with 18 bases between. Per the germline V gene, CDR1 is DFQATT and CDR2 is SNEGSKA (reference sequence). The CDR3 length is 17 residues. DNA for the CDR3: TGCAGTGCTAGAGCCCTAGGGGAGCGGACAGCCTACAATGAGCAGTTCTTC. Its protein is CSARALGERTAYNEQFF.

This clonotype was counted ten times or more. The chain has TRBV12-3 or TRBV12-4 and TRBJ2-1; 12 nucleotides align to TRBD2. The CDR3 length is 15 residues. The V and J ends lost 6 bases and 3 bases, in that order; junction bases with no gene match: 3. This chain's CDR3 is CASSPLAGGYNEQFF. DNA of the CDR3: TGTGCCAGCAGCCCACTAGCGGGGGGCTACAATGAGCAGTTCTTC.

This sequence joins TRBV6-2 or TRBV6-3 and TRBJ2-3, with D unresolved. The CDR3 runs 12 residues. Germline V CDR1 and CDR2: MNHEY, SVGEGT. Trimming left V 6 bases short and J 4 bases short, with 8 bases between. The chain's CDR3 is CASSNTPDTQYF. Written as DNA, the CDR3 is TGTGCCAGCAGCAATACACCAGATACGCAGTATTTT.

Note on this clonotype: A much larger clone differs by one base, so this may be a read error. The V and J genes are TRBV6-2 or TRBV6-3 and TRBJ2-3; D could derive from TRBD1 or TRBD2 (5 bases each). CDR1 is MNHEY, CDR2 SVGEGT, per germline. The CDR3 totals 16 residues. CDR3 nucleotides: TGTGCCCGCAGCCCAGGGCCCCCGGGAAGTTCAGATACGCAGTATTTT. Translated, it gives CARSPGPPGSSDTQYF.

The chain employs TRBV4-2 and TRBJ2-7; 11 bases match TRBD2. J lost 7 bases, V lost 3 bases, and 5 bases had no gene match. The CDR3 is made up of 14 amino acids. CDR1 is LGHNA, CDR2 YNFKEQ, per germline. CDR3 region: CASSHRLAGLEQYF. The CDR3 nucleotides read TGTGCCAGCAGCCATAGACTAGCGGGGCTTGAGCAGTACTTC.